This T cell receptor beta chain came from a study of spatial heterogeneity in lung cancer. Germline loops: CDR1 SGHKS, CDR2 YYEKEE (reference sequence). With 0 bases removed from V and 7 bases from J, the gap between germline ends came to 16 bases. CDR3 size: 16 residues. Remarks on this clonotype: The antigen is not known.

General study points: Mutation tallies in tumors tracked expanded intratumoral alpha and beta TCR counts.

Time point reported: sample taken at primary tumor resection. TCRdb re-called the 5' RACE reads with MiXCR, one entry per CDR3 protein. The sample holds around 11,000 distinct CDR3 sequences, 7.5% to 9% seen once. The starting material was lung tumor tissue, obtained at surgery. This receptor was identified in a female donor with early-stage non-small cell lung cancer. V gene TRBV5-5 combines with J gene TRBJ1-4; D not certain. The CDR3 here is CASSLGQRVGGEKLFF. DNA for the CDR3: TGTGCCAGCAGCTTGGGTCAGAGGGTTGGCGGTGAAAAACTGTTTTTT.